This entry lists 10 T cell receptor beta chains sequenced from one sample in a study of cytomegalovirus exposure and HLA in healthy donors. The protocol was immunoSEQ multiplex PCR, while the TCRdb copy is restricted to in-frame clones and leaves out a portion. The top ten hold 2% to 3% of the sample, which has roughly 260,000 clones, around nine tenths seen once. Sequenced sample: PBMCs. These TCRs come from a man between 18 and 29 years old in good health and CMV-seronegative.

The chain combines TRBV27 with TRBJ2-7, with 9 bases lining up with TRBD1. The trim removed 0 bases at V and 4 bases at J, leaving 7 bases unmatched. The length of the CDR3 is 16 residues. Germline V gives CDR1 MNHEY, CDR2 SMNVEV (reference sequence). DNA of the CDR3: TGTGCCAGCAGTTTATCCCCAGGGACAGGGAAGTACGAGCAGTACTTC. Protein: CASSLSPGTGKYEQYF.

The chain has TRBV2 and TRBJ2-1, with a weak D call TRBD2 (6 bases). V was clipped by 6 bases and J by 3 bases, with 12 bases between them. The CDR3 runs to 14 residues. The V gene's germline CDR1 is SNHLY and CDR2 FYNNEI. The CDR3 region is CASRDPGLYNEQFF. DNA for the CDR3: TGTGCCAGCAGGGATCCGGGACTCTACAATGAGCAGTTCTTC.

The gene calls are TRBV19 and TRBJ2-3; tentative D call: TRBD1 (5 bases). This CDR3 comprises 15 residues. Germline-derived CDR1 and CDR2 are LNHDA and SQIVND (reference sequence). Trimming pared 8 bases from V and 0 bases from J, leaving 15 bases between. The CDR3 DNA follows: TGTGCCAGTGCTTCAGGGTTGGGTAGCACAGATACGCAGTATTTT. As protein: CASASGLGSTDTQYF.

The chain is built from TRBV7-2 and TRBJ1-6; TRBD1 agrees at 9 bases. The length of the CDR3 is 15 residues. In germline, CDR1 is SGHTA, CDR2 FQGNSA. The ends lost 3 bases at V and 10 bases at J; junction bases unmatched: 7. CDR3 in amino acids: CASSLYRGQQSPLHF. The DNA for the CDR3 is TGTGCCAGCAGCTTGTACAGGGGGCAACAGTCACCCCTCCACTTT.

The chain employs TRBV7-2 and TRBJ2-6; 7 nucleotides line up with TRBD1. V was pared by 5 bases and J by 8 bases, with 6 bases of the junction left unmatched. Looked up from germline, CDR1 is SGHTA and CDR2 is FQGNSA. The CDR3 is 14 amino acids. CDR3 amino acids: CASSNDRATNVLTF. The CDR3 DNA reads as TGTGCCAGCAGCAACGACAGGGCGACCAACGTCCTGACTTTC.

The J gene is TRBJ2-7, the V gene TRBV2, with 11 nucleotides matching TRBD2. This CDR3 comprises 14 residues. Germline V CDR1 and CDR2: SNHLY, FYNNEI. The trim removed 2 bases at V and 11 bases at J, leaving 8 bases unmatched. CDR3 coding DNA: TGTGCCAGCAGTGAACCTCTAGCGGGAGGTGTTAAGTACTTC. It is translated as CASSEPLAGGVKYF.

This sequence joins TRBV5-1 and TRBJ1-5; possibly TRBD1 for D (6 bases). CDR3 length equals 15 residues. Trimming cost V 2 bases and J 4 bases, with 13 bases left between them. Germline values: CDR1 SGHRS, CDR2 YFSETQ. The CDR3 loop is CASSFGDTTNQPQHF. CDR3 coding DNA: TGCGCCAGCAGCTTTGGGGACACTACGAATCAGCCCCAGCATTTT.

This clone was counted a few times. V is TRBV21-1 and J is TRBJ1-6; the table's D call of TRBD1 was not tested on the DNA. TRBV21-1 is flagged as a pseudogene. The CDR3 consists of 17 residues. The CDR3 is CASSRNLRTGLDSPLHF. The CDR3 nucleotides read TGTGCCAGCAGCAGAAATCTAAGGACAGGGTTAGATTCACCCCTCCACTTT.

V and J are TRBV11-3 and TRBJ2-1; 11 bases are shared with TRBD2. The CDR3 spans 15 residues. Germline V gene data show CDR1 as SGHNT and CDR2 as YENEEA. Trimming at V came to 1 base and at J to 6 bases, leaving 2 bases not matched to a gene. CDR3 coding DNA: TGTGCCAGCAGCTTAGTTAGCGGGGGGGCCAATGAGCAGTTCTTC. This encodes CASSLVSGGANEQFF.

The rearrangement uses TRBV5-6 and TRBJ2-7; possible D gene TRBD1, 5 bases. Deletions cut 0 bases from V and 3 bases from J, with 10 bases between. The CDR3 loop spans 14 amino acids. The germline CDR1 and CDR2 sequences are SGHDT and YYEEEE. The CDR3 spells CASSLAGSGYEQYF. CDR3 coding DNA: TGTGCCAGCAGCTTGGCAGGGTCGGGCTACGAGCAGTACTTC.